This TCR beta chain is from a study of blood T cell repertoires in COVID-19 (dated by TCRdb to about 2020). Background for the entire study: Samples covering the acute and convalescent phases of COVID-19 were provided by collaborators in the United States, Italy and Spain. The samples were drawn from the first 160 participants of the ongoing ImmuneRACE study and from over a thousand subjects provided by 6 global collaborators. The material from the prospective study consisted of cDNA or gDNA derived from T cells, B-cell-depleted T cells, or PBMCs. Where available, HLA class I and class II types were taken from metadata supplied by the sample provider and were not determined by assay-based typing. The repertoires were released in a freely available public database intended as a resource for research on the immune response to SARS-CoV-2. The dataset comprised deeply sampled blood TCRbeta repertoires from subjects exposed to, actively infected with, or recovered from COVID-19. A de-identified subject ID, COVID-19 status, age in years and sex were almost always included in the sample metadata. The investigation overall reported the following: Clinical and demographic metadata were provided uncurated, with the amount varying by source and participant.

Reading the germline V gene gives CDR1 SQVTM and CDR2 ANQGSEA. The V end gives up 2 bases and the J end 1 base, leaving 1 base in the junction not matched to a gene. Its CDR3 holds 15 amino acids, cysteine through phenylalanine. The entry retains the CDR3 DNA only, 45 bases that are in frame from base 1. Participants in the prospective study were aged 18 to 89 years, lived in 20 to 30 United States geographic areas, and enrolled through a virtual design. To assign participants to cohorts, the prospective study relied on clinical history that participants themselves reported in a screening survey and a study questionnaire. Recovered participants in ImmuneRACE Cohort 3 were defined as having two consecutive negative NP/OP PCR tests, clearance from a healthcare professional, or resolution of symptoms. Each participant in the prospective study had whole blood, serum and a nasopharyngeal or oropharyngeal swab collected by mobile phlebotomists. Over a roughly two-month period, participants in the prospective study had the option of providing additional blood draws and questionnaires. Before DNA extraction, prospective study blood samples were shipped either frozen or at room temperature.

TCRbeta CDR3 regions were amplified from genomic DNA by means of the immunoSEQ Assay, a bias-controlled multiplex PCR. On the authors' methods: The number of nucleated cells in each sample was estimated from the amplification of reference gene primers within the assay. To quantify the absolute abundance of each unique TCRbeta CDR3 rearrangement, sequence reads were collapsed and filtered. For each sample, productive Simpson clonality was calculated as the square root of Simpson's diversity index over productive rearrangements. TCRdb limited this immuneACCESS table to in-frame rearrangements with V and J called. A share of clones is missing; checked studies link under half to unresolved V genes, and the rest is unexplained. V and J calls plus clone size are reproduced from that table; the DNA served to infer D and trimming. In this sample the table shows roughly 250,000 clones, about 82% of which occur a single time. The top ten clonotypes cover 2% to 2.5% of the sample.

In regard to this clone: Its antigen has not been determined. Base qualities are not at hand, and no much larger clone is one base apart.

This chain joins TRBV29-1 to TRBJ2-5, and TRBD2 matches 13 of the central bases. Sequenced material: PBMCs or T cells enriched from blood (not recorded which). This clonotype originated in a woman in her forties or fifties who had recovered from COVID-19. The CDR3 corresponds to CSVETSGGVQETQYF. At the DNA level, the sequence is TGCAGCGTTGAAACTAGCGGGGGGGTCCAAGAGACCCAGTACTTC.